These 8 T cell receptor beta chains came from one sample sequenced in a study of T-cell memory formation after mild COVID-19 (dated by TCRdb to 2020 to 2023). Library method: 5' RACE. The data were produced on an Illumina NovaSeq 6000. TCRdb trimmed the raw reads at Q25, called clones with MiXCR and kept productive beta chains. Rows merge per CDR3 protein into single entries with the most common DNA and genes. Counted in this sample were some 310,000 distinct CDR3 sequences; roughly 19% of them appeared once. Around a fifth of the sample rests with the top ten. The sequencing input was PBMCs or a T cell subset sorted from them (not recorded which). The receptors come from a man in his late teens or twenties who had mild COVID-19 (a few samples of this study predate the infection). The sample titles of this study are shuffled in the database, so cell type and time point are left out; the donor was told from shared clones.

The genes are TRBV5-5 and TRBJ2-7, with D perhaps matching TRBD1 (7 bases). CDR1 SGHKS and CDR2 YYEKEE come from the germline V gene (reference sequence). The CDR3 has 16 amino acids. V was pared by 4 bases and J by 0 bases, with 17 bases between. In DNA, the CDR3 is TGTGCCAGCAGCGGAGGGACAGAACCAACCTCCTACGAGCAGTACTTC. Its protein is CASSGGTEPTSYEQYF.

The chain carries TRBV7-2 and TRBJ1-2; possible D gene TRBD1, 5 bases. V was pared by 0 bases and J by 8 bases, with 10 bases between. CDR1 and CDR2 from the germline V gene are SGHTA and FQGNSA. The CDR3 extends over 13 amino acids. CDR3 sequence: CASSLAPEGGYTF. The CDR3 region has the DNA TGTGCCAGCAGCTTAGCGCCGGAGGGGGGCTACACCTTC.

DNA for the CDR3: TGCGCCAGCAGCCTGGGGACAGGGGTCTTGGAGACCCAGTACTTC. Its translation is CASSLGTGVLETQYF. The chain links TRBV5-1 to TRBJ2-5, with 10 positions matching TRBD1. With 4 bases clipped from V and 5 bases from J, the junction kept 8 bases outside the gene matches. The CDR3 runs to 15 residues. Germline CDR1 is SGHRS and CDR2 is YFSETQ.

This clonotype was found a few times. The genes are TRBV6-5 and TRBJ1-4; perhaps TRBD1 as D (5 bases). The CDR3 runs 15 residues. The ends were cut back, 2 bases at V and 7 bases at J, with 14 bases in the middle. CDR1 and CDR2 from the germline V gene are MNHEY and SVGAGI. CDR3 in amino acids: CASSYAWQGGEKLFF. In DNA form, the CDR3 reads TGTGCCAGCAGTTACGCCTGGCAGGGAGGTGAAAAACTGTTTTTT.

This clonotype was picked up a small number of times. This chain connects TRBV2 to TRBJ1-5; D is unresolved. CDR3 length: 13 amino acids. Trimming removed 0 bases from V and 11 bases from J, with 11 bases in between. The V gene's germline CDR1 is SNHLY and CDR2 FYNNEI. CDR3 coding DNA: TGTGCCAGCAGTGAAGCGGGGAGGGTAGCCCAGCATTTT. Protein product: CASSEAGRVAQHF. The full variable domain, completed using reference TRBV2 and TRBJ1-5, is EPEVTQTPSHQVTQMGQEVILRCVPISNHLYFYWYRQILGQKVEFLVSFYNNEISEKSEIFDDQFSVERPDGSNFTLKIRSTKLEDSAMYFCASSEAGRVAQHFGDGTRLSIL.

Only a few counts were recorded for this clonotype. The chain carries TRBV7-6 and TRBJ2-7; 8 nucleotides align to TRBD1. Germline values: CDR1 SGHVS, CDR2 FNYEAQ. The CDR3 sequence is 14 residues long. Losses at the gene ends were 6 bases for V and 3 bases for J; bases not matched to a gene: 7. CDR3 region: CASSQTGAFYEQYV. The CDR3, as DNA: TGTGCCAGCAGTCAGACAGGGGCCTTCTACGAGCAGTACGTC.

This clonotype came up a few times. This CDR3 reads CSVMDEQFF. CDR3 coding DNA: TGCAGCGTGATGGATGAGCAGTTCTTC. The genes are TRBV29-1 and TRBJ2-1, with D unresolved. The germline CDR1 and CDR2 sequences are SQVTM and ANQGSEA. Deletions cut 6 bases from V and 8 bases from J, with 5 bases between. The CDR3 sequence is 9 residues long.

This clonotype has at least ten counts. The CDR3 protein is CASSLVAGRYNEQFF. CDR3 DNA sequence: TGCGCCAGCAGCTTGGTAGCGGGGAGATACAATGAGCAGTTCTTC. The chain carries TRBV5-1 and TRBJ2-1; 8 nucleotides line up with TRBD2. Germline trimming cut 0 bases from V and 4 bases from J; bases unmatched to any gene: 3. The CDR3 contains 15 residues. Germline loops: CDR1 SGHRS, CDR2 YFSETQ.